Below, 26 T cell receptor beta chains from the same sample are listed, as sequenced in a study of blood T cell repertoires in COVID-19. Sequencing was performed with immunoSEQ multiplex PCR; in TCRdb, only in-frame clones are kept and a portion is missing. The sample records about 78,000 clones, 86% being singletons. Material for sequencing was peripheral blood. Receptors were obtained from a man aged 45 to 65 with active or convalescent COVID-19.

This sequence joins TRBV30 and TRBJ1-2, with TRBD1 identical over 8 bases. The CDR3 consists of 13 residues. Germline V gene lookup returns CDR1 GTSNPN and CDR2 SVGIG (reference sequence). The V segment lost 4 bases and the J segment 2 bases; nucleotides outside the gene matches: 3. The CDR3: CAWTGGVNYGYTF. In nucleotides, the CDR3 is TGTGCCTGGACAGGGGGCGTCAACTATGGCTACACCTTC.

The chain links TRBV4-1 to TRBJ1-5, with no clear D. The V end was cut by 0 bases, the J end by 4 bases, with 7 bases between. CDR3 size: 14 residues. Germline V gene data show CDR1 as MGHRA and CDR2 as YSYEKL. CDR3 sequence reads: CASSQEAENQPQHF. In nucleotides, the CDR3 is TGCGCCAGCAGCCAAGAGGCGGAGAATCAGCCCCAGCATTTT.

The rearrangement uses TRBV5-1 and TRBJ1-1; possibly TRBD1 for D (5 bases). This CDR3 is 14 amino acids long. Trimming left V 5 bases short and J 5 bases short, with 16 bases between. Germline CDR1 is SGHRS and CDR2 is YFSETQ. CDR3 DNA: TGCGCCAGCAGGACCGGGACGGAGGGAACTGAAGCTTTCTTT. Translation: CASRTGTEGTEAFF.

This chain connects TRBV4-3 to TRBJ2-7; 9 positions agree with TRBD2. V gave up 1 base and J gave up 5 bases; unmatched junction bases: 6. Per the germline V gene, CDR1 is LGHNA and CDR2 is YSLEER. The CDR3 length is 15 residues. DNA for the CDR3: TGCGCCAGCAGCCAAGCGGGAGTAGCGGGGGACGAGCAGTACTTC. Its protein is CASSQAGVAGDEQYF.

The chain uses TRBV6-1 and TRBJ1-6; D unclear. The CDR3 loop spans 16 amino acids. V gave up 2 bases and J gave up 6 bases, with 14 bases separating them. Germline loops: CDR1 MNHNS, CDR2 SASEGT. The CDR3 region has the DNA TGTGCCAGCAGTGAATCCCCCCCATACAGTAATTCACCCCTCCACTTT. Protein product: CASSESPPYSNSPLHF.

DNA of the CDR3: TGTGCCAGCAGCGTAGGTAGCGGGAGCTCCTACGAGCAGTACTTC. Residues: CASSVGSGSSYEQYF. The chain recombines TRBV9 with TRBJ2-7; 9 nucleotides align to TRBD2. The CDR3 length is 15 residues. Germline V gene data show CDR1 as SGDLS and CDR2 as YYNGEE. V lost 0 bases, J lost 0 bases, and 1 base stayed unmatched.

The chain recombines TRBV6-1 with TRBJ2-3; 7 bases match TRBD2. J lost 4 bases, V lost 3 bases, and 10 bases had no gene match. CDR1 MNHNS and CDR2 SASEGT come from the germline V gene. The CDR3 spans 16 residues. The CDR3 DNA follows: TGTGCCAGCAGTGATCTTGGTGGGGCGGGGGCAGATACGCAGTATTTT. Translation: CASSDLGGAGADTQYF.

This sequence joins TRBV2 and TRBJ2-7; 8 bases are a match to TRBD2. V was clipped by 7 bases and J by 0 bases; unmatched bases: 11. Germline values: CDR1 SNHLY, CDR2 FYNNEI. The CDR3 runs to 16 residues. The CDR3 protein is CASIQQLTSGSYEQYF. DNA for the CDR3: TGTGCCAGCATCCAACAGCTTACTAGCGGCTCCTACGAGCAGTACTTC.

The CDR3 loop is CASSLGIQGGYEQYV. The DNA for the CDR3 is TGTGCCAGCAGCTTGGGGATTCAGGGAGGCTACGAGCAGTACGTC. The chain uses TRBV5-6 and TRBJ2-7; tentative D call: TRBD2 (6 bases). Germline CDR1 is SGHDT and CDR2 is YYEEEE. V was cut by 0 bases and J by 3 bases, with 13 bases left in between. The CDR3 totals 15 residues.

The chain joins TRBV7-9 to TRBJ2-7; 9 positions match TRBD1. Germline trimming cut 1 base from V and 5 bases from J; bases unmatched to any gene: 6. This CDR3 has 15 amino acids. Germline loops: CDR1 SEHNR, CDR2 FQNEAQ (reference sequence). CDR3 DNA: TGTGCCAGCAGCTTAGAGCCACAGGGGGCTAACGAGCAGTACTTC. It is translated as CASSLEPQGANEQYF.

This chain uses TRBV3-1 (or the pseudogene TRBV3-2) with TRBJ1-5; no firm D call. The V end lost 0 bases, the J end lost 3 bases, and 9 bases lay between the germline ends. Germline CDR1 reads LGHDT; CDR2 reads YNNKEL (reference sequence). The CDR3 is 15 amino acids. The CDR3: CASSQDPGNNQPQHF. CDR3 in DNA: TGTGCCAGCAGCCAAGATCCGGGGAACAATCAGCCCCAGCATTTT.

The V call is TRBV12-3 or TRBV12-4, the J call TRBJ1-4; 7 bases fit TRBD1. This CDR3 has 13 residues. V shed 6 bases, J shed 8 bases, and the junction held 6 bases outside the gene matches. CDR3 sequence: CASSRQGGEKLFF. The CDR3 DNA reads as TGTGCCAGCAGCCGACAGGGTGGGGAAAAACTGTTTTTT.

This chain links TRBV28 with TRBJ2-2, with unresolved D. Germline V gene lookup returns CDR1 MDHEN and CDR2 SYDVKM. CDR3 length: 15 residues. V lost 5 bases to trimming and J lost 1 base, with 11 bases between them. As DNA, the CDR3 is TGTGCCAGCAGTAACCCCGGCGGGAACACCGGGGAGCTGTTTTTT. This translates into CASSNPGGNTGELFF.

This chain connects TRBV7-7 to TRBJ2-2, with TRBD1 matching 9 bases. Germline V gene lookup returns CDR1 SSHAT and CDR2 FNYEAQ (reference sequence). The CDR3 is made up of 15 amino acids. V lost 5 bases and J lost 5; bases outside the gene matches: 6. CDR3 amino acids: CASSAGQGRTGELFF. For the CDR3, the DNA is TGTGCCAGCAGCGCCGGACAGGGGAGGACCGGGGAGCTGTTTTTT.

The chain combines TRBV7-9 with TRBJ2-1; weak D call: TRBD2 (5 bases). Trimming removed 5 bases at V and 9 bases at J, with 20 bases between. The germline V gene encodes CDR1 SEHNR and CDR2 FQNEAQ (reference sequence). The CDR3 runs 15 residues. The CDR3 reads CASSLPSYRGIEQFF. Written as DNA, the CDR3 is TGTGCCAGCAGCCTGCCGTCCTATCGGGGAATTGAGCAGTTCTTC.

V and J are TRBV4-1 and TRBJ1-2, with a weak D call TRBD1 (6 bases). Trimming took off 0 bases at V and 5 bases at J, with 25 bases between the two ends. The CDR3 runs 19 residues. Germline V gives CDR1 MGHRA, CDR2 YSYEKL. In DNA, the CDR3 is TGCGCCAGCAGCCAAGATGCGGGGGGCGCGTTTCTGAATTGGTATGGCTACACCTTC. The encoded protein is CASSQDAGGAFLNWYGYTF.

V is TRBV10-3 and J is TRBJ1-4, with TRBD1 matching 9 bases. V trimming: 5 bases; J trimming: 2 bases; junction bases outside the gene matches: 3. The CDR3 consists of 15 residues. Germline CDR1 ENHRY, CDR2 SYGVKD. The CDR3 DNA reads TGTGCCATCAGTCCGACAGGGGGGACTAATGAAAAACTGTTTTTT. Protein sequence: CAISPTGGTNEKLFF.

The chain carries TRBV18 and TRBJ2-5, with D unresolved. From germline, CDR1 is KGHSH and CDR2 LQKENI. The V and J ends lost 5 bases and 1 base respectively, with 8 bases between them. This CDR3 comprises 13 residues. For the CDR3, the DNA is TGTGCCAGCTCAACGCGGCTCCAAGAGACCCAGTACTTC. The encoded protein is CASSTRLQETQYF.

This chain joins TRBV10-1 and TRBJ2-1; 9 bases agree with TRBD1. Trimming cost V 6 bases and J 5 bases; bases outside gene matches: 8. The V gene's germline CDR1 is WNHNN and CDR2 SYGVQD (reference sequence). This CDR3 is 15 amino acids long. This CDR3 reads CASSSPGTGNNEQFF. Written as DNA, the CDR3 is TGCGCCAGCAGCTCCCCCGGGACAGGGAACAATGAGCAGTTCTTC.

In nucleotides, the CDR3 is TGTGCCAGCAGTTACTCGACGGGTAGCAATCAGCCCCAGCATTTT. Protein sequence: CASSYSTGSNQPQHF. The chain employs TRBV6-8 and TRBJ1-5; D is unresolved. CDR1 is MNHGY, CDR2 SAAAGT, per germline. The CDR3 sequence is 15 residues long. V was trimmed by 0 bases and J by 0 bases, leaving 6 bases between them.

The genes are TRBV19 and TRBJ1-6, with D perhaps matching TRBD1 (5 bases). The CDR3 totals 15 residues. Trimming left V 6 bases short and J 9 bases short, with 18 bases between. Germline V gene data show CDR1 as LNHDA and CDR2 as SQIVND (reference sequence). The CDR3 DNA reads TGTGCCAGTAGCGGGACGGGGGGAACGAGTTCACCCCTCCACTTT. Translating it yields CASSGTGGTSSPLHF. Based on the CDR3 plus reference TRBV19 and TRBJ1-6, the full variable domain is DGGITQSPKYLFRKEGQNVTLSCEQNLNHDAMYWYRQDPGQGLRLIYYSQIVNDFQKGDIAEGYSVSREKKESFPLTVTSAQKNPTAFYLCASSGTGGTSSPLHFGNGTRLTVT.

This clone was recorded only once. J is TRBJ1-2 and V is TRBV12-3 or TRBV12-4; 7 positions match TRBD1. Germline trimming cut 6 bases from V and 5 bases from J; bases unmatched to any gene: 6. This CDR3 is 13 amino acids long. The CDR3 DNA follows: TGTGCCAGCAGCTCACAGGGGCCTTATGGCTACACCTTC. It is translated as CASSSQGPYGYTF.

The V gene is TRBV12-1, the J gene TRBJ1-6; the DNA was not compared with TRBD1, the D call given in the table. TRBV12-1 is assigned pseudogene status. The CDR3 loop spans 14 amino acids. CDR3 amino acids: CASRSTGDNSPLHF. DNA of the CDR3: TGTGCCAGCCGTTCGACAGGGGATAATTCACCCCTCCACTTT.

The chain employs TRBV9 and TRBJ2-5; 8 positions agree with TRBD2. Germline loops: CDR1 SGDLS, CDR2 YYNGEE. The V and J ends lost 4 bases and 4 bases, in that order; junction bases with no gene match: 9. The CDR3 sequence is 15 residues long. In DNA form, the CDR3 reads TGTGCCAGCAGCATCTCCGGACTAGCCGGAGAGACCCAGTACTTC. Translating it yields CASSISGLAGETQYF.

This clone has a single count. This chain uses TRBV19 with TRBJ1-1; 9 positions match TRBD1. CDR1 and CDR2 (germline): LNHDA, SQIVND (reference sequence). J was trimmed by 4 bases and V by 6 bases; bases with no gene match: 12. This CDR3 is 16 amino acids long. The CDR3 here is CASSPIPLTGGTEAFF. The CDR3 nucleotides are TGTGCCAGTAGCCCGATCCCTTTGACAGGGGGCACTGAAGCTTTCTTT.

The chain couples TRBV7-2 to TRBJ1-2; D gene uncertain. CDR1 and CDR2 (germline): SGHTA, FQGNSA. This CDR3 region has 13 residues. V was pared by 2 bases and J by 2 bases, with 6 bases between. In DNA, the CDR3 is TGTGCCAGCAGCTTAAGCTTGAACTATGGCTACACCTTC. Protein sequence: CASSLSLNYGYTF. Combining the CDR3 with reference TRBV7-2 and TRBJ1-2 gives the whole variable domain GAGVSQSPSNKVTEKGKDVELRCDPISGHTALYWYRQSLGQGLEFLIYFQGNSAPDKSGLPSDRFSAERTGGSVSTLTIQRTQQEDSAVYLCASSLSLNYGYTFGSGTRLTVV.